In its sample, the clone carrying this T cell receptor (beta chain) was seen a few times. Antigen unknown. V was shortened by 5 bases and J by 0 bases, with 17 bases between the two germline ends. The CDR3 spans 18 residues. Germline V lookup: CDR1 SGHAT, CDR2 FQNNGV. This sample was taken from a study of OX40 agonist ivuxolimab in advanced cancers. Background on the study: Dose-escalation cases comprised hepatocellular carcinoma, melanoma, renal cell or head and neck cancer. Findings and caveats of the study: There was clonal expansion of CD4+ and CD8+ blood T cells by week 6 at 0.1 to 3.0 mg/kg. Compared with others, partial responders at 0.1-3.0 mg/kg displayed clonal expansion among the lowest.

Method: immunoSEQ multiplex PCR; TCRdb's copy keeps in-frame clones and lacks some. The table lists some 95,000 clones, approximately 90% of them singletons, with 0.51% in the top ten. The TCR comes from an adult with an advanced solid tumor such as melanoma, head and neck, liver or kidney cancer. The sequenced sample was CD4+ or CD8+ T cells sorted from blood, obtained in a trial of the OX40 agonist ivuxolimab. This chain links TRBV11-2 with TRBJ2-6, with D unresolved. CDR3 DNA sequence: TGTGCCAGCAGCCCCGTAAGGGCGCAACTCTCTGGGGCCAACGTCCTGACTTTC. Its translation is CASSPVRAQLSGANVLTF.